What follows describes a single T cell receptor (beta chain). A much bigger clone sits one base away, suggesting this may be a read error. Germline V gene sequence: CDR1 SGHVS, CDR2 FQNEAQ. With V trimmed by 7 bases and J by 4 bases, 9 bases remained unmatched. The CDR3 length is 14 residues. TCRdb redid the calling of the RT-PCR reads with MiXCR, one entry per CDR3 protein. The sample has about 170,000 distinct CDR3 sequences, approximately 12% seen once. The sample originates from a study of response to subunit inactivated influenza vaccine. These data were also reused for a study on T cells expressing NK-cell markers. That work states: Generation of TCR beta cDNA was performed by 5'RACE template switching incorporating UMIs. Sorted CD3+CD56+NKG2C+, CD3+CD56+NKG2C- and CD3+CD56-NKG2C+ T cells provided the TCR beta repertoires. NKG2C+ dominant clonotype frequencies in six or seven donors were roughly 1.0-7.5% of CD8+ T cells.

This TCR came from a man aged 50 to 59 who received an inactivated influenza vaccine. Sequenced material: CD8+ T cells sorted from PBMCs, taken roughly 12 days after vaccination. The chain employs TRBV7-8 and TRBJ2-5; 7 bases agree with TRBD1. The CDR3 loop is CASKGAEDSETQYF. CDR3 sequence (DNA): TGTGCCAGCAAGGGGGCGGAGGACTCAGAGACCCAGTACTTC.